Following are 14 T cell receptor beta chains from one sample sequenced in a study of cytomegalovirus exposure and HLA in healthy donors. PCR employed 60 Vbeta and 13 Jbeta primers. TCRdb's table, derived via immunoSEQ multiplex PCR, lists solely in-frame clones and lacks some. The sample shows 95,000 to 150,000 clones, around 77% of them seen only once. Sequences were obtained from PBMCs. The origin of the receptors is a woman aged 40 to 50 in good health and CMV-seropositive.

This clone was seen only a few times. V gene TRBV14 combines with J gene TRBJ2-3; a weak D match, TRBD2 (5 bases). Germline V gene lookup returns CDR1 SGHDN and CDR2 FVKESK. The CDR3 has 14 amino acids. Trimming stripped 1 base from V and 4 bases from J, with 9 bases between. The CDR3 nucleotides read TGTGCCAGCAGCCAAGCGGAGCGGTCAGATACGCAGTATTTT. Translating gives CASSQAERSDTQYF. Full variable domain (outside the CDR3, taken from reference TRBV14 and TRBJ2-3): EAGVTQFPSHSVIEKGQTVTLRCDPISGHDNLYWYRRVMGKEIKFLLHFVKESKQDESGMPNNRFLAERTGGTYSTLKVQPAELEDSGVYFCASSQAERSDTQYFGPGTRLTVL.

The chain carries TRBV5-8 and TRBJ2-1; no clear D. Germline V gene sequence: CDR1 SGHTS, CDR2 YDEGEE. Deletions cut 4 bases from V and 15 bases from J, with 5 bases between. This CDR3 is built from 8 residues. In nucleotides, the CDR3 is TGTGCCAGCAGCCCCTGGTTCTTC. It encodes CASSPWFF.

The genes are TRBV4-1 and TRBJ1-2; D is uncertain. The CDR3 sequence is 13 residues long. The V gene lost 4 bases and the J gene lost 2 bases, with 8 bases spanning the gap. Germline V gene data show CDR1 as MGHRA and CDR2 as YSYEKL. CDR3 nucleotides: TGCGCCAGCAGCCTTGAGATAAACTATGGCTACACCTTC. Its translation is CASSLEINYGYTF.

As DNA, the CDR3 is TGTGCCTGGAGTTCGGGACAGGGGGCGAAGGAAAAACTGTTTTTT. This encodes CAWSSGQGAKEKLFF. The chain uses TRBV30 and TRBJ1-4, with 12 bases matching TRBD1. Germline V lookup: CDR1 GTSNPN, CDR2 SVGIG (reference sequence). The CDR3 spans 15 residues. Trimming cost V 2 bases and J 8 bases; bases outside gene matches: 6. Using reference TRBV30 and TRBJ1-4 for the parts outside the CDR3, the full variable domain is SQTIHQWPATLVQPVGSPLSLECTVEGTSNPNLYWYRQAAGRGLQLLFYSVGIGQISSEVPQNLSASRPQDRQFILSSKKLLLSDSGFYLCAWSSGQGAKEKLFFGSGTQLSVL.

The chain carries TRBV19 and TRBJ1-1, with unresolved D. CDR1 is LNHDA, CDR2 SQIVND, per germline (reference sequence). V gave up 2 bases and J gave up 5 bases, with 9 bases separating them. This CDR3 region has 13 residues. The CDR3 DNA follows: TGTGCCAGTAGTATAAAGAGAGGAACTGAAGCTTTCTTT. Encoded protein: CASSIKRGTEAFF.

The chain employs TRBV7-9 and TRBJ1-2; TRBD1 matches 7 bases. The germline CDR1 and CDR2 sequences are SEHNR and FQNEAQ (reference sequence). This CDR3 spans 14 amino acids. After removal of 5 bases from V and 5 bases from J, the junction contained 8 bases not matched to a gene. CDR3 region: CASSPQQGLYGYTF. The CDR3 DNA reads TGTGCCAGCAGCCCCCAACAGGGGCTATATGGCTACACCTTC.

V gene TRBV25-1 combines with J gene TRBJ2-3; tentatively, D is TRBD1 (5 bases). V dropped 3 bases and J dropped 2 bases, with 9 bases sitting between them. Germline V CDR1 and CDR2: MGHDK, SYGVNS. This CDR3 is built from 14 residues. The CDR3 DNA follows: TGTGCCAGCAGTGATACAGGTTCCACAGATACGCAGTATTTT. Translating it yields CASSDTGSTDTQYF.

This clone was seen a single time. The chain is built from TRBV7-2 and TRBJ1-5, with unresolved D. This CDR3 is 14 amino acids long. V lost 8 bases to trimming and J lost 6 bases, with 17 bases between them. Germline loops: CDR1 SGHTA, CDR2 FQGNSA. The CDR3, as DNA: TGTGCCAGCTCAATCTGGCAGGTGGGTCAGCCCCAGCATTTT. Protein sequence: CASSIWQVGQPQHF.

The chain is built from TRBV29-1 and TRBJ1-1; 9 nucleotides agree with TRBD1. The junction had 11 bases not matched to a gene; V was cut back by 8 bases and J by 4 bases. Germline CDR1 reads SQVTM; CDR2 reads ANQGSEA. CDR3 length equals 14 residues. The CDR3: CSTRAGTGSTEAFF. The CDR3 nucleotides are TGCAGCACTCGCGCCGGGACAGGGTCCACTGAAGCTTTCTTT.

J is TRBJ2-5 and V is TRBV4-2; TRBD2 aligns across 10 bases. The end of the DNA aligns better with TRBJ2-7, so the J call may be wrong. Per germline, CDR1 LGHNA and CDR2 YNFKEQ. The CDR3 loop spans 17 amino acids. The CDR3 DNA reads TGTGCCAGCAGCCAAGAAGTAATAGCGGGAGGCCGGAACGAGCAGTACTTC. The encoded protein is CASSQEVIAGGRNEQYF.

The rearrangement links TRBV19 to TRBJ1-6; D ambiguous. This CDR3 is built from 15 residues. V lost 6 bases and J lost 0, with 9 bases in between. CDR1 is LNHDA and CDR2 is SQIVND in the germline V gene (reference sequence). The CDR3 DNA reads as TGTGCCAGTAGAAGAATGAGCTCCTATAATTCACCCCTCCACTTT. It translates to CASRRMSSYNSPLHF.

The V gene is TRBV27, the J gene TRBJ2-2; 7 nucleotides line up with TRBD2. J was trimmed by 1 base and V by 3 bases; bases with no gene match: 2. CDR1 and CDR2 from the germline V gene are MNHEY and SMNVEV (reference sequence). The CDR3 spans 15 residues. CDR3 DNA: TGTGCCAGCAGTTTTGAGCGGGAGAACACCGGGGAGCTGTTTTTT. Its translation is CASSFERENTGELFF.

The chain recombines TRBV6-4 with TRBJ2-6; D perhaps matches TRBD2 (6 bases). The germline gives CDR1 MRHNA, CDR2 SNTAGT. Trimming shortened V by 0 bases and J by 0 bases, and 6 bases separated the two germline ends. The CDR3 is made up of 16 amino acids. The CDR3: CASSDSSGSGANVLTF. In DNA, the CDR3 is TGTGCCAGCAGTGACTCTAGCGGCTCTGGGGCCAACGTCCTGACTTTC.

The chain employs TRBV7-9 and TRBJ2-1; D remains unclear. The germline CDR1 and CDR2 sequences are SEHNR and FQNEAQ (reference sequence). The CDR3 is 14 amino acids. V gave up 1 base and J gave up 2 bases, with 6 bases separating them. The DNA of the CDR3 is TGTGCCAGCAGCTTAGTCCTCCCCTACAATGAGCAGTTCTTC. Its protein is CASSLVLPYNEQFF.